This note documents a single T cell receptor beta chain sequence. The target of this receptor is not known. No base qualities exist here, and no much larger clone lies one base off it. In the prospective study, participants were roughly 18 to 100 years old, resided in 25 or so geographic areas of the United States, and were enrolled through a virtual design. In the prospective study, participants were assigned to cohorts based on the clinical history participants reported in a screening survey and a study questionnaire. For ImmuneRACE Cohort 3, a participant was defined as recovered based on two consecutive negative NP/OP PCR tests, clearance by a healthcare professional, or resolution of symptoms. In the prospective study, mobile phlebotomists collected whole blood, serum and a nasopharyngeal or oropharyngeal swab from each participant. Additional blood draws and questionnaires over an approximately two-month period could optionally be provided by prospective study participants. Blood samples from the prospective study were shipped frozen or at room temperature prior to DNA extraction.

These data are taken from a study of blood T cell repertoires in COVID-19 (TCRdb year 2020). General notes on the study: Collaborator samples came from the United States, Italy and Spain and covered acute and convalescent phases of COVID-19. A freely available public database, intended as a resource for researchers studying the immune response to SARS-CoV-2, is where the repertoires were released. Samples came from the ongoing ImmuneRACE study (first 160 participants) plus 1,254 subjects from 6 global collaborators. Where HLA class I and class II types were available, the types were taken from metadata supplied by the sample provider, not from assay-based typing. Sample metadata almost always included a de-identified subject ID, COVID-19 status, age in years and sex. The dataset comprised deeply sampled blood TCRbeta repertoires from subjects exposed to, actively infected with, or recovered from COVID-19. The material from the prospective study consisted of cDNA or gDNA derived from T cells, B-cell-depleted T cells, or PBMCs. Results the study describes overall, beyond this receptor: The amount of clinical and demographic metadata varied by source and participant and was provided uncurated.

As encoded in the germline V gene, CDR1 is SNHLY while CDR2 is FYNNEI. V is cut back by 6 bases and J by 6 bases, with 2 bases in the junction unmatched. The CDR3 covers 12 residues, taking in both the cysteine and the phenylalanine. The sequence is cut down to CDR3 DNA, 36 bases in frame from base 1. TCRbeta CDR3 regions were amplified from genomic DNA using the immunoSEQ Assay, a bias-controlled multiplex PCR. The paper's data handling went like this. Nucleated cell counts per sample were estimated from amplification of reference gene primers within the assay. To quantify the absolute abundance of each unique TCRbeta CDR3 rearrangement, sequence reads were collapsed and filtered. For each sample, productive Simpson clonality was calculated as the square root of Simpson's diversity index across productive rearrangements. Sourced from immuneACCESS, this table was stored by TCRdb with only in-frame sequences that have V and J called. A share of the clones is absent; for the studies checked, an unresolved V gene accounts for under half, and the remainder has no known explanation. V, J and clone size are those of that table, while D and trimming were read from the DNA. The sample table records 150,000 to 200,000 clones; less than 90% of these occur just once. The ten largest clonotypes hold under 4.5% of the sample.

Recombination joined TRBV2 with TRBJ2-3, with TRBD2 matching 8 junction bases. The material sequenced was PBMCs or T cells enriched from blood (not recorded which). This clonotype originated in a woman aged 45-65 years who had recovered from COVID-19. The CDR3 sequence is CASRREADTQYF. The DNA is TGTGCCAGCAGGCGGGAGGCGGATACGCAGTATTTT.